What follows are 14 T cell receptor beta chains derived from one specimen sequenced in a study of control samples from healthy donors and cancer patients. Assay: immunoSEQ multiplex PCR; the TCRdb copy retains only in-frame clones and omits some. The sample comprises fewer than 200,000 clones, 80% to 90% of which are singletons, and 12% rests with the top ten. The source material was blood. The receptors were gathered from a man aged 30 to 39 in good health.

The chain links TRBV6-5 to TRBJ1-5, with 9 bases fitting TRBD1. The germline CDR1 and CDR2 sequences are MNHEY and SVGAGI. The CDR3 sequence is 14 residues long. J was trimmed by 5 bases and V by 10 bases; bases with no gene match: 9. The CDR3 here is CATYKQGADQPQHF. The CDR3 DNA reads as TGTGCCACATACAAACAGGGGGCGGATCAGCCCCAGCATTTT.

V is TRBV24-1 and J is TRBJ2-2; 8 bases are a match to TRBD1. Germline V lookup: CDR1 KGHDR, CDR2 SFDVKD. V shed 0 bases, J shed 5 bases, and the junction held 10 bases outside the gene matches. This CDR3 contains 18 residues. The CDR3 protein is CATSDLAGGEKGTGELFF. CDR3 bases: TGTGCCACCAGTGATTTGGCAGGGGGCGAGAAGGGAACCGGGGAGCTGTTTTTT.

The rearrangement joins TRBV19 to TRBJ1-5; D perhaps matches TRBD1 (6 bases). This CDR3 is built from 15 residues. V lost 2 bases to trimming and J lost 6 bases, with 14 bases between them. Per germline, CDR1 LNHDA and CDR2 SQIVND (reference sequence). In nucleotides, the CDR3 is TGTGCCAGTAGTATAAGTGGGGGCCTTCGTCAGCCCCAGCATTTT. Protein sequence: CASSISGGLRQPQHF.

V and J are TRBV7-9 and TRBJ1-2; the D gene is possibly TRBD1 (5 bases). CDR1 and CDR2 (germline): SEHNR, FQNEAQ (reference sequence). Trimming took off 1 base at V and 4 bases at J, with 13 bases between the two ends. This CDR3 comprises 15 residues. The CDR3 nucleotides are TGTGCCAGCAGCTTAGTTGGATATGACAGCTATGGCTACACCTTC. This encodes CASSLVGYDSYGYTF.

The V gene is TRBV25-1, the J gene TRBJ1-1; D is uncertain. CDR3 length: 16 residues. Germline CDR1 MGHDK, CDR2 SYGVNS. Trimming pared 1 base from V and 5 bases from J, leaving 17 bases between. CDR3 bases: TGTGCCAGCAGTGAATCCACCTCGAGGGTGCGTACTGAAGCTTTCTTT. It yields the protein CASSESTSRVRTEAFF.

V usage is TRBV7-9 and J usage is TRBJ1-2; D remains ambiguous. V gave up 0 bases and J gave up 4 bases, with 9 bases separating them. Germline values: CDR1 SEHNR, CDR2 FQNEAQ (reference sequence). The CDR3 spans 14 residues. This chain's CDR3 is CASSLAEKIYGYTF. Here the CDR3 DNA reads TGTGCCAGCAGCTTAGCGGAGAAGATCTATGGCTACACCTTC.

V and J are TRBV7-3 and TRBJ1-6, with 11 bases fitting TRBD1. This CDR3 region has 16 residues. V shed 4 bases, J shed 7 bases, and the junction held 6 bases outside the gene matches. Germline V gene lookup returns CDR1 SGHTA and CDR2 FQGTGA. The CDR3 bases are TGTGCCAGCAGCTGGACAGGGGGCGGGGGAAATTCACCCCTCCACTTT. Protein: CASSWTGGGGNSPLHF.

The genes are TRBV11-2 and TRBJ1-2; a possible D gene is TRBD1 (5 bases). The CDR3 totals 14 residues. The ends were cut back, 0 bases at V and 5 bases at J, with 10 bases in the middle. Germline assignment: CDR1 SGHAT and CDR2 FQNNGV. CDR3 region: CASSLETGGYGYTF. The CDR3 coding sequence is TGTGCCAGCAGCTTAGAAACGGGGGGGTATGGCTACACCTTC.

J is TRBJ2-5 and V is TRBV9; the match to TRBD2 covers 7 bases. This CDR3 comprises 15 residues. Germline V gene sequence: CDR1 SGDLS, CDR2 YYNGEE. V was clipped by 2 bases and J by 5 bases; unmatched bases: 9. CDR3 nucleotide sequence: TGTGCCAGCAGCGTTACTAGCGTCCTTTTCGAGACCCAGTACTTC. This codes for CASSVTSVLFETQYF.

CDR3 nucleotide sequence: TGTGCCAGCAGCTTAGTGACTGCGGATGAAAAACTGTTTTTT. Its protein product is CASSLVTADEKLFF. V gene TRBV7-9 combines with J gene TRBJ1-4; D remains ambiguous. Germline CDR1 reads SEHNR; CDR2 reads FQNEAQ (reference sequence). The CDR3 contains 14 residues. Between the trimmed V and J ends, which lost 1 base and 6 bases, there was a span of 9 bases. The full variable domain, rest sourced from reference TRBV7-9 and TRBJ1-4, is DTGVSQNPRHKITKRGQNVTFRCDPISEHNRLYWYRQTLGQGPEFLTYFQNEAQLEKSRLLSDRFSAERPKGSFSTLEIQRTEQGDSAMYLCASSLVTADEKLFFGSGTQLSVL.

The V call is TRBV5-4, the J call TRBJ1-1, with a tentative D call TRBD1 (5 bases). The germline V gene has CDR1 SGHNT and CDR2 YYREEE (reference sequence). The CDR3 is 14 residues long. Deletions cut 4 bases from V and 1 base from J, with 11 bases between. The CDR3 spells CASSEGRWNTEAFF. Here the CDR3 DNA reads TGTGCCAGCAGCGAGGGACGGTGGAACACTGAAGCTTTCTTT.

V is TRBV6-5 and J is TRBJ1-5; possibly TRBD1 for D (6 bases). Germline lookup yields CDR1 MNHEY and CDR2 SVGAGI. Between the trimmed V and J ends, which lost 2 bases and 6 bases, there was a span of 14 bases. The CDR3 has 15 residues. CDR3: CASSYRGGGGQPQHF. The CDR3 DNA follows: TGTGCCAGCAGTTACCGCGGAGGGGGGGGTCAGCCCCAGCATTTT.

The V call is TRBV4-3, the J call TRBJ2-5; no clear D gene. Germline V lookup: CDR1 LGHNA, CDR2 YSLEER. CDR3 length: 15 residues. The germline V and J ends were trimmed by 0 bases and 7 bases, with 15 bases remaining between them. In nucleotides, the CDR3 is TGCGCCAGCAGCCAAGAACTAACAACGAGTCGGACCCAGTACTTC. Protein sequence: CASSQELTTSRTQYF.

The rearrangement uses TRBV29-1 and TRBJ1-4; D is uncertain. Germline values: CDR1 SQVTM, CDR2 ANQGSEA. CDR3 length: 12 amino acids. Trimming shortened V by 7 bases and J by 4 bases, and 10 bases separated the two germline ends. The CDR3 coding sequence is TGCAGCGGACGGGAGGGTAATGAAAAACTGTTTTTT. This sequence encodes CSGREGNEKLFF.